This TCR beta chain comes out of a study of CD8 T cells in Susac syndrome. General study points: The study recognized that its TCR sequencing and HLA analysis covered a relatively small number of individuals.

TEMRA cells were FACS-enriched, and CD8+ and CD4+ T cells were isolated negatively. For this clonotype: Its antigen is still unknown.

The CDR3 consists of 17 residues. V dropped 6 bases and J dropped 1; count of bases not matched to a gene: 11. Germline CDR1 LNHDA, CDR2 SQIVND (reference sequence). About 0.5 to 1 ug RNA was reverse transcribed with random hexamers. TCRdb re-analysed the immunoSEQ multiplex PCR reads in MiXCR, keeping a single row per CDR3 protein. The sample includes under 250,000 distinct CDR3 sequences, 80% to 95% of them seen just once. The origin of this receptor is a human donor with multiple sclerosis. V is TRBV19 and J is TRBJ2-2; TRBD2 agrees at 7 bases. The sample taken for sequencing was CD4+ T cells from PBMCs. The CDR3 coding sequence is TGTGCCAGTAGGGTACCCCCTGGCGGGAGGAACACCGGGGAGCTGTTTTTT. Translation: CASRVPPGGRNTGELFF.